The source of this T cell receptor (beta chain) is a study of T-cell reconstitution after alpha-beta-depleted transplantation in children. About this clonotype: Its antigen is not identified.

Findings and caveats of the study: Reportedly, only several hundred clones from non-depleted graft cells drove alpha-beta T-cell counts at about two months. Surviving recipient T cells and thymic progenitors produced the high day-60 TCRbeta diversity seen in some patients. One year post-transplant, T-cell counts and diversity were largely derived from T cells produced anew.

Germline CDR1 is SGDLS and CDR2 is YYNGEE. Trimming removed 4 bases from V and 4 bases from J, with 14 bases in between. The CDR3 runs to 15 residues. Preparation of the TCRbeta library used unique molecular identifiers. One entry per CDR3 protein, called by TCRdb with MiXCR from the PCR reads. The data show more than 400,000 distinct CDR3 sequences, roughly 10% seen once. The receptor comes from a female patient younger than 10 who had a stem cell transplant for aplastic anemia, so the T cells may come from the graft donor. The sequences come from PBMCs, mostly from graft donor cells, collected 180 days after TCRalphabeta/CD19-depleted stem cell transplant. V is TRBV9 and J is TRBJ2-2, with D possibly being TRBD2 (5 bases). DNA for the CDR3: TGTGCCAGCAGCATCAGCGGATCCGGCACCGGGGAGCTGTTTTTT. Its translation is CASSISGSGTGELFF.